The next 2 T cell receptor beta chains were all read from a single sample in a study of cytomegalovirus exposure and HLA in healthy donors. PCR primers comprised 60 Vbeta and 13 Jbeta primers. Sequenced by immunoSEQ multiplex PCR; TCRdb stores in-frame clones only, minus some. The sample lists 150,000 to 200,000 clones, more than 80% occurring once. The source material was PBMCs. All receptors come from a woman between 18 and 29 years old in good health and CMV-seropositive.

This chain joins TRBV5-1 and TRBJ2-7; TRBD2 matches 8 bases. From germline, CDR1 is SGHRS and CDR2 YFSETQ. V shed 4 bases and J 2 bases; nucleotides not matched to a gene: 8. The CDR3 extends over 15 amino acids. This CDR3 reads CASSALRSGAYEQYF. CDR3 DNA sequence: TGCGCCAGCAGCGCCCTACGTAGCGGGGCCTACGAGCAGTACTTC.

The chain has TRBV6-1 and TRBJ1-1; 8 positions agree with TRBD1. Trimming removed 2 bases from V and 2 bases from J; junction bases left unmatched: 16. This CDR3 has 19 amino acids. Germline CDR1 reads MNHNS; CDR2 reads SASEGT. CDR3 bases: TGTGCCAGCAGTGAATGGGGGATAGAGACAGGGGACAAAAACACTGAAGCTTTCTTT. Encoded protein: CASSEWGIETGDKNTEAFF.